What follows are 2 T cell receptor beta chains derived from one specimen sequenced in a study of identical twins. A single record per CDR3 protein comes from TCRdb applying MiXCR to the 5' RACE reads. The profile shows just under 650,000 distinct CDR3 sequences, 7.1% of them singletons. This same sample was also taken into another study, of yellow fever vaccine responses in identical twins.

The sequencing input was PBMCs. The source of these receptors is a woman between 18 and 29 years old in good health.

A single count supports this clonotype. A clone one base away is much larger, so this may be a read error. The chain employs TRBV12-3 or TRBV12-4 and TRBJ2-1, with 7 bases lining up with TRBD1. This CDR3 comprises 14 residues. CDR3 coding DNA: TGTGCCAGCAGTTTGGGGCCAGGGGGACATGAGCAGTCCTTC. It translates to CASSLGPGGHEQSF.

The chain has TRBV20-1 and TRBJ2-7; D may be TRBD1 (6 bases). CDR3 length: 13 amino acids. V was pared by 4 bases and J by 1 base, with 11 bases between. The V gene's germline CDR1 is DFQATT and CDR2 SNEGSKA (reference sequence). The CDR3 DNA is TGCAGTGCTATGACAGGCTGGTCCTACGAGCAGTACTTC. This translates into CSAMTGWSYEQYF.